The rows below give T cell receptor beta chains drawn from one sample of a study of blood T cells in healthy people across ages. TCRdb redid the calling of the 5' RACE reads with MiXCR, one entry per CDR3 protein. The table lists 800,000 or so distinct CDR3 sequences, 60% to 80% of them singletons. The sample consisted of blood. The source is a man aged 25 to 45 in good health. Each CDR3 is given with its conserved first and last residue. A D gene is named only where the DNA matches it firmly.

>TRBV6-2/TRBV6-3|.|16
CASSYSRTATNYGYTF
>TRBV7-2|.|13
CASSPRGYGELFF
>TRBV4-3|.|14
CASRPEGPIGELFF
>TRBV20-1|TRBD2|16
CSATGRGASSTDTQYF
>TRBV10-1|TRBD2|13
CASNGGSKNIQYF
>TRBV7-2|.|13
CASSLQSGDTQYF
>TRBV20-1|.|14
CSASVTGSNQPQHF
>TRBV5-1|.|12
CAGPLGGLPQHF
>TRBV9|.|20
CASSPPRGDNPRRAYNEQFF
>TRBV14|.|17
CASSQVAGKSSYNEQFF
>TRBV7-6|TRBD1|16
CASSPGQGATNEKLFF
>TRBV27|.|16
CASSLLGGTGVYGYTF
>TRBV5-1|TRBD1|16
CASSLGGGADTGELFF
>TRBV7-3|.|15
CASSLRGRSGDEQYF
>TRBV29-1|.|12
CSVVSTPETQYF
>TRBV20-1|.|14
CSARAPLGPVEQYF
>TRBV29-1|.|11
CSSWTGNEQFF
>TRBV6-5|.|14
CASSYTDRWGEQYF
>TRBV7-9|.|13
CASSFPREGGYTF
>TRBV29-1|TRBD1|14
CSVPHTGGPYGYTF
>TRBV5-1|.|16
CASSIGGTAAKNIQYF
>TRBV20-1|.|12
CSARVPRETQYF
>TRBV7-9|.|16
CASSSRHGLTVNEQYF
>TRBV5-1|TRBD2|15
CASSPRTSWEGEQFF
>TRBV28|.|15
CASSLYGRSTGELFF
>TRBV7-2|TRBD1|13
CASGGQVESPLHF
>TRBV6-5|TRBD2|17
CASSYFAGSGGYNEQFF
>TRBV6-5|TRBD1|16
CASSYDRVSYNSPLHF
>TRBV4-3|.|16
CASSQRPQGRGDTQYF
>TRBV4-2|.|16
CASSQDRGTSTDTQYF
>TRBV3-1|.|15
CASSLRDWGYEEQYF
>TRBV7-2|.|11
CASSFGEKLFF
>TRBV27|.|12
CATRGLGGTQYF
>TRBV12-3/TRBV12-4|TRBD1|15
CASSQGGQGYEKLFF
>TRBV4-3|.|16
CASSQRTTGPGDEQFF
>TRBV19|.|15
CASTPPGTSNYGYTF
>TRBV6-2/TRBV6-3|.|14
CASSGHWSSYGQYF
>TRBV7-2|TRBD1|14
CASSGTGAYQPQHF
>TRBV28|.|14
CASSFPPRVDEQYF
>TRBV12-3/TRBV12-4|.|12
CASGWIQHEQYF
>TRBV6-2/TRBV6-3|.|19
CASSYQTGGREPISYEQYF
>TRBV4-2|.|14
CASSQDQADYGYTF
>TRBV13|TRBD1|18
CASSLGGDRESWNYGYTF
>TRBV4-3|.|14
CASSQRPQGHEQFF
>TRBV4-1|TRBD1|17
CASSQAGQGPKSYEQYF
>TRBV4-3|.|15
CASSQDRQSTDTQYF
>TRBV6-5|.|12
CASSRSNEKLFF
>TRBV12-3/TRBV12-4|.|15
CASSLDRSVGETQYF
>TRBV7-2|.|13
CASSTRDRDTQYF
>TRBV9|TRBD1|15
CASSVEGGVPYEQYF
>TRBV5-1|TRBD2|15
CASSVVSGGYNEQFF
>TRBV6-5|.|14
CASSYFMGPYEQYF
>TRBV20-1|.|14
CSAIRQASTDTQYF
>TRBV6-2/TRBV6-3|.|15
CASSYEKVVYFEQFF
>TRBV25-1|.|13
CASSAGHHYGYTF
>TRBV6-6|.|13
CASRKHSYNEQFF
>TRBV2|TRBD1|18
CASSDDRDAPGKDFGYTF
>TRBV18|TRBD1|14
CASSPGTVINEQFF
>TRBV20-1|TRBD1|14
CSAKSQGVDTEAFF